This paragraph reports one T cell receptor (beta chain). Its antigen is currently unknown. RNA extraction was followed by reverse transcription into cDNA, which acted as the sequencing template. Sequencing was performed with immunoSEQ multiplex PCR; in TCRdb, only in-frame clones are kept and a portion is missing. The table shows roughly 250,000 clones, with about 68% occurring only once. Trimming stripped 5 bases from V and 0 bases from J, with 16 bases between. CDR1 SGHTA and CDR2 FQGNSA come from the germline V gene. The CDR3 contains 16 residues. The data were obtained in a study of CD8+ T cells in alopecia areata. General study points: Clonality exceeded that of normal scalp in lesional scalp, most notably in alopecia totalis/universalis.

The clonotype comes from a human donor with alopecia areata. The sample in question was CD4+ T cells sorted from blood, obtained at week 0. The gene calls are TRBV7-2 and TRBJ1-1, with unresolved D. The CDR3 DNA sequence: TGTGCCAGCAGCGCCGTAGGGCCTCTTTTGAACACTGAAGCTTTCTTT. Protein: CASSAVGPLLNTEAFF.